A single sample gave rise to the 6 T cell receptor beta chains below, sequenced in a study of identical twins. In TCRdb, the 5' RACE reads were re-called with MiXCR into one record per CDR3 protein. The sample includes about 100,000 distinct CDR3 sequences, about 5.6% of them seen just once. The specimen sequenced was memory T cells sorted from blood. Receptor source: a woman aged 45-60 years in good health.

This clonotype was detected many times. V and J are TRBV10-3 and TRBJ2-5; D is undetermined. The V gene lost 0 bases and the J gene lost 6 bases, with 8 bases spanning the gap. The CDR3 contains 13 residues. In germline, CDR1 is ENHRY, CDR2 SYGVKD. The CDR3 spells CAISESRVQTQYF. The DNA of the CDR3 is TGTGCCATCAGTGAGTCCCGGGTGCAGACCCAGTACTTC.

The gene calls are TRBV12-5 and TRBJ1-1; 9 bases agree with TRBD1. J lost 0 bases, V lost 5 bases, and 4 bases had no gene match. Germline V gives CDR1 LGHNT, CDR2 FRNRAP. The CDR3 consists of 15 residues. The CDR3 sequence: CASGDGQGLNTEAFF. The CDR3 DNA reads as TGTGCTAGTGGTGACGGACAGGGGCTGAACACTGAAGCTTTCTTT.

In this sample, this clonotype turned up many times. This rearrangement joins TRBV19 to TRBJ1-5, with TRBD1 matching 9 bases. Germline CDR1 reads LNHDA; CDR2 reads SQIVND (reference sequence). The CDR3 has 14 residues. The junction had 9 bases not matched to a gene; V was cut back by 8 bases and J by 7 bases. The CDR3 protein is CASLFRGTGQPQHF. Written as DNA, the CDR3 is TGTGCCAGTCTATTCCGGGGGACAGGGCAGCCCCAGCATTTT.

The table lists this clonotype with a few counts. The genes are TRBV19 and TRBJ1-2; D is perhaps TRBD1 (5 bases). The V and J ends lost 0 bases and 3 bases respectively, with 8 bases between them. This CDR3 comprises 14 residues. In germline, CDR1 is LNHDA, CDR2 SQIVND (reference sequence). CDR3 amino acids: CASSIDRAHYGYTF. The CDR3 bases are TGTGCCAGTAGTATAGACAGGGCCCACTATGGCTACACCTTC.

The CDR3 is CASSRTGGYGNTIYF. CDR3 in DNA: TGTGCCAGTAGCCGGACAGGGGGTTATGGAAACACCATATATTTT. V gene TRBV19 combines with J gene TRBJ1-3; 10 bases match TRBD1. Losses at the gene ends were 6 bases for V and 3 bases for J; bases not matched to a gene: 5. CDR3 length: 15 residues. CDR1 is LNHDA and CDR2 is SQIVND in the germline V gene (reference sequence).

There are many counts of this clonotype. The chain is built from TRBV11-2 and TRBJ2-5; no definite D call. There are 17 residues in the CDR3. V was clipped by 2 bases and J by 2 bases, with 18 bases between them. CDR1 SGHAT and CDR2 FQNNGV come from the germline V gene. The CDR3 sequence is CASSLTIIVSKQETQYF. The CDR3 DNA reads TGTGCCAGCAGCTTAACTATAATAGTCAGTAAACAAGAGACCCAGTACTTC.